The 7 T cell receptor beta chains reported below all come from one sample, sequenced in a study of blood T cell repertoires in COVID-19. Profiling relied on immunoSEQ multiplex PCR, and the TCRdb table lists in-frame clones only, not all of them. The sample holds fewer than 500,000 clones, approximately 92% seen once. Source material: PBMCs or T cells enriched from blood (not recorded which). These receptors were taken from a man younger than 45 who had recovered from COVID-19.

The CDR3 nucleotides are TGCGCCAGCAGCTTGGACGGGGGACAGGGTATGATTTACGAGCAGTACTTC. Amino acids: CASSLDGGQGMIYEQYF. The V gene is TRBV5-1, the J gene TRBJ2-7, with 9 bases matching TRBD1. CDR1 SGHRS and CDR2 YFSETQ come from the germline V gene. CDR3 size: 17 residues. Trimming removed 0 bases from V and 4 bases from J; junction bases left unmatched: 11.

J is TRBJ2-5 and V is TRBV24-1; no definite D call. Trimming left V 5 bases short and J 4 bases short, with 7 bases between. Germline V gene lookup returns CDR1 KGHDR and CDR2 SFDVKD. There are 12 residues in the CDR3. The CDR3: CATSGSGETQYF. The CDR3 DNA reads TGTGCCACCAGTGGGTCCGGAGAGACCCAGTACTTC.

V usage is TRBV5-4 and J usage is TRBJ2-7, with 8 bases aligning to TRBD1. Germline assignment: CDR1 SGHNT and CDR2 YYREEE (reference sequence). V shed 2 bases and J 4 bases; nucleotides not matched to a gene: 5. The CDR3 totals 14 residues. This CDR3 is CASSLTGTGYEQYF. The CDR3 DNA follows: TGTGCCAGCAGCTTAACCGGGACAGGATACGAGCAGTACTTC.

V usage is TRBV11-3 and J usage is TRBJ2-7, with D tentatively TRBD1 (6 bases). Looked up from germline, CDR1 is SGHNT and CDR2 is YENEEA. V was pared by 4 bases and J by 7 bases, with 14 bases between. CDR3 length equals 13 residues. The CDR3, as DNA: TGTGCCAGCAGCTGGGCAGGGGCAATGGAGCAGTACTTC. It specifies CASSWAGAMEQYF.

The chain recombines TRBV6-5 with TRBJ2-7, with 9 bases identical to TRBD2. With V trimmed by 2 bases and J by 1 base, 3 bases remained unmatched. Germline V gives CDR1 MNHEY, CDR2 SVGAGI. This CDR3 spans 15 amino acids. The CDR3 spells CASSYISGGSYEQYF. The CDR3 DNA reads TGTGCCAGCAGTTACATTAGCGGGGGTTCCTACGAGCAGTACTTC.

This clone has just one count. In DNA form, the CDR3 reads TGTGCCAGCAGTTTACTTTTTCAGCCCCAGCATTTT. Its protein is CASSLLFQPQHF. The rearrangement uses TRBV28 and TRBJ1-5; D not resolved. Trimming left V 2 bases short and J 6 bases short, with 5 bases between. The CDR3 runs to 12 residues. CDR1 and CDR2 from the germline V gene are MDHEN and SYDVKM.

V usage is TRBV28 and J usage is TRBJ1-6; 7 nucleotides align to TRBD1. The junction had 4 bases not matched to a gene; V was cut back by 3 bases and J by 2 bases. The length of the CDR3 is 16 residues. CDR1 and CDR2 from the germline V gene are MDHEN and SYDVKM. CDR3: CASSLGQPTYNSPLHF. In nucleotides, the CDR3 is TGTGCCAGCAGTTTGGGACAGCCTACCTATAATTCACCCCTCCACTTT.